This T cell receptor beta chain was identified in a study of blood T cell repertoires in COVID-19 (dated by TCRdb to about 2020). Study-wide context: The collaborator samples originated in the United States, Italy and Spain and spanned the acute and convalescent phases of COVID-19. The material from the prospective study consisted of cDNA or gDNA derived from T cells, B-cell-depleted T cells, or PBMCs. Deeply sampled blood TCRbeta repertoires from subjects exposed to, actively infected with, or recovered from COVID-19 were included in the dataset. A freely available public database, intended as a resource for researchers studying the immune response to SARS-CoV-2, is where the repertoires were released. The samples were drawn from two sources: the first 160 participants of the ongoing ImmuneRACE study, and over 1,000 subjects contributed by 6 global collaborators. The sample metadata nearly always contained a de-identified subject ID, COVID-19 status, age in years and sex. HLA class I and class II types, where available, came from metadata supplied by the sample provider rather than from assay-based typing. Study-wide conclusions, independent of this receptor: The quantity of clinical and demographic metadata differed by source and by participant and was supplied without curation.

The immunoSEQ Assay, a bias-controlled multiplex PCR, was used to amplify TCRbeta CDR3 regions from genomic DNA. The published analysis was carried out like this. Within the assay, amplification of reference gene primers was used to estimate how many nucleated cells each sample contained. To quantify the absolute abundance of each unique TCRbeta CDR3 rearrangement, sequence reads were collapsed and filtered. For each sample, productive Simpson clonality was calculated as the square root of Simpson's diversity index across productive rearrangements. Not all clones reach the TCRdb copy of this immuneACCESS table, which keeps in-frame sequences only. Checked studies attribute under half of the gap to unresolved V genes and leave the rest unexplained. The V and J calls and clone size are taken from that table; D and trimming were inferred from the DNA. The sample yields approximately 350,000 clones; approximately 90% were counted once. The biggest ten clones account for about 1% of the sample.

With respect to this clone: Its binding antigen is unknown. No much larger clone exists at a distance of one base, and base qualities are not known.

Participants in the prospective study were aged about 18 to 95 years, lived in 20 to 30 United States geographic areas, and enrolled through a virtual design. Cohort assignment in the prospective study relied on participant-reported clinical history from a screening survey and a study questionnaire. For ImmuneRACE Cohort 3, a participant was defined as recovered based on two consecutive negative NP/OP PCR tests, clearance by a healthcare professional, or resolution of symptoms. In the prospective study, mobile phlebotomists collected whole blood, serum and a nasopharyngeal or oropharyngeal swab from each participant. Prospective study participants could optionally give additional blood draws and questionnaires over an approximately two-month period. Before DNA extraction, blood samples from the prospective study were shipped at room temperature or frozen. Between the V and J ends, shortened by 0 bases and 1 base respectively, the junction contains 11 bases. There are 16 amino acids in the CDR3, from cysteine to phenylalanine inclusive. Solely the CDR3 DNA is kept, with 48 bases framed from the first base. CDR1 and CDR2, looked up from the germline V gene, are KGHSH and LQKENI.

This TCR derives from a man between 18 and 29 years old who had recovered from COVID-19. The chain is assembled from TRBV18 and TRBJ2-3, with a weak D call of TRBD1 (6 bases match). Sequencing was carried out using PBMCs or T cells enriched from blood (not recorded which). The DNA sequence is TGTGCCAGCTCACCACCGGTAGGGGGTGGCACAGATACGCAGTATTTT. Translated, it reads CASSPPVGGGTDTQYF.